This T cell receptor beta chain was recorded in a study of neurological immune-mediated disorders. About the research overall: Multiple sclerosis patients numbering approximately 35 comprised some 30 relapsing-remitting and 3 secondary progressive patients.

CDR3 length: 15 residues. CDR1 is SGHVS, CDR2 FNYEAQ, per germline. V lost 5 bases to trimming and J lost 0 bases; unmatched junction nucleotides: 4. Template-switch 5'RACE cDNA synthesis added a 10-nucleotide unique molecular identifier. Every sequencing run gave over 170 million TCR-beta sequences, taken from 15-18 subjects. TCRdb re-called the 5' RACE reads through MiXCR, storing one row per CDR3 protein. Here the sample spans about 50,000 distinct CDR3 sequences, roughly 3.2% being singletons. This clonotype was counted only a few times. This clone may be a read error of a much larger clone one base away.

Sequenced input: PBMCs. V and J are TRBV7-6 and TRBJ1-3, with 7 bases fitting TRBD1. This TCR was sampled from a woman between 50 and 59 years old with multiple sclerosis. The CDR3 nucleotides read TGTGCCAGCAGCCTGACAGGGCCCTCTGGAAACACCATATATTTT. This encodes CASSLTGPSGNTIYF.